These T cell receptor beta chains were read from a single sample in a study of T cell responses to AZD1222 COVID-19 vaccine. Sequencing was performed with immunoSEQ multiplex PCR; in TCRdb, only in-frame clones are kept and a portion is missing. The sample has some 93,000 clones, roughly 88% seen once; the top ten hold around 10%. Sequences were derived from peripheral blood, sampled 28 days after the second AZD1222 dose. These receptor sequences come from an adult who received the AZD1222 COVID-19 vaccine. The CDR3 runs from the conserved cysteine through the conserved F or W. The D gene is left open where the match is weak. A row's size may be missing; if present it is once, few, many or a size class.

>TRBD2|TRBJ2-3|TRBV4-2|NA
CASSQDGTRGTDTQYF
TGTGCCAGCAGCCAAGATGGGACTAGGGGGACAGATACGCAGTATTTT
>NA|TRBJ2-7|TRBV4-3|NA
CASSQSDRAYEQYF
TGCGCCAGCAGCCAATCGGACAGAGCCTACGAGCAGTACTTC
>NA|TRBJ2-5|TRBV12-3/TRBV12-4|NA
CASSLRGLETQYF
TGTGCCAGCAGTTTACGAGGGTTAGAGACCCAGTACTTC
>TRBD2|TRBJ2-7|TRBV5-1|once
CASSELAEDYEQYF
TGCGCCAGCAGCGAACTAGCGGAAGACTACGAGCAGTACTTC
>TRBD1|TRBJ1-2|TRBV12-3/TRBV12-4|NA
CASREQGAKGYTF
TGTGCCAGCAGGGAACAGGGGGCGAAAGGCTACACCTTC
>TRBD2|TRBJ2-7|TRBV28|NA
CASSYSGGYEQYF
TGTGCCAGCAGTTACTCGGGAGGCTACGAGCAGTACTTC
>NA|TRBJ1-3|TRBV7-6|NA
CASSPEGGGSGNTIYF
TGTGCCAGCAGCCCAGAGGGAGGGGGTTCTGGAAACACCATATATTTT
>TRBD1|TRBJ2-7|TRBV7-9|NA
CASSAGTGLEQYF
TGTGCCAGCAGCGCCGGGACAGGTTTAGAGCAGTACTTC
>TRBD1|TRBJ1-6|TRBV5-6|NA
CASSEDRVDSPLHF
TGTGCCAGCAGCGAGGACAGGGTAGATTCACCCCTCCACTTT
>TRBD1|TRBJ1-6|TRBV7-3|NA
CASSSGQETSPLHF
TGTGCCAGCAGCTCCGGACAGGAGACTTCACCCCTCCACTTT
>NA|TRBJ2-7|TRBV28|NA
CASSDSSYEQYF
TGTGCCAGCAGTGATAGCTCCTACGAGCAGTACTTC
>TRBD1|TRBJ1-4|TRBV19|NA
CASGTQVPGQGTTNEKLFF
TGTGCCAGTGGCACACAGGTCCCGGGACAGGGAACAACTAATGAAAAACTGTTTTTT
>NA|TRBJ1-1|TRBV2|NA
CATQGVDTEAFF
TGTGCCACCCAGGGCGTCGACACTGAAGCTTTCTTT
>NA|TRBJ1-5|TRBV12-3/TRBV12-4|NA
CASSRDIQPQHF
TGTGCCAGCAGCAGGGACATCCAGCCCCAGCATTTT
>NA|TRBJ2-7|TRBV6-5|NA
CASSPSPLYEQYF
TGTGCCAGCAGTCCTTCGCCTTTATACGAGCAGTACTTC
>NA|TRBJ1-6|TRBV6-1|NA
CASSEYGGSSLNSPLHF
TGTGCCAGCAGTGAGTACGGGGGCTCTTCGTTGAATTCACCCCTCCACTTT
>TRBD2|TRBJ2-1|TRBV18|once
CASSPIAGPQEQFF
TGTGCCAGCTCACCGATAGCGGGACCCCAGGAGCAGTTCTTC
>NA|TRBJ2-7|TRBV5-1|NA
CASSLEDEQYF
TGCGCCAGCAGCTTGGAGGACGAGCAGTACTTC
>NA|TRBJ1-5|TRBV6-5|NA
CASKGGNQPQHF
TGTGCCAGCAAGGGCGGCAATCAGCCCCAGCATTTT
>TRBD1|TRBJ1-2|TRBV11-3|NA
CASSSRDRSGYTF
TGTGCCAGCAGCTCTCGGGACAGGTCCGGCTACACCTTC
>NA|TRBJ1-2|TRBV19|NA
CASQSPQWLASYGYTF
TGTGCCAGTCAGTCCCCCCAGTGGCTTGCGAGCTATGGCTACACCTTC
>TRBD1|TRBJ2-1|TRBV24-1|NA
CATSEPGQGAWNEQFF
TGTGCCACCAGTGAGCCGGGACAGGGGGCTTGGAATGAGCAGTTCTTC
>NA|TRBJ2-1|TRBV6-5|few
CASSYSRIYNEQFF
TGTGCCAGCAGTTACTCCCGGATCTACAATGAGCAGTTCTTC
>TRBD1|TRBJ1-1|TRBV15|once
CATSRGQGLSTEAFF
TGTGCCACCAGCAGAGGACAGGGATTAAGCACTGAAGCTTTCTTT
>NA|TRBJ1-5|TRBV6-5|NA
CASRGFPNQPQHF
TGTGCCAGCCGGGGGTTCCCAAATCAGCCCCAGCATTTT
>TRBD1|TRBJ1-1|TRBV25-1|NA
CASSEYGTGLAFF
TGTGCCAGCAGTGAATATGGGACAGGGCTGGCTTTCTTT
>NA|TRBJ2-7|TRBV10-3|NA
CAISRTGTMAYEQYF
TGTGCCATCAGCCGTACAGGGACGATGGCCTACGAGCAGTACTTC
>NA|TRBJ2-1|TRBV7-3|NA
CASSSGREQFF
TGTGCCAGCAGCTCGGGACGTGAGCAGTTCTTC
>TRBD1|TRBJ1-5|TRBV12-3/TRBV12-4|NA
CASSRTGDQPQHF
TGTGCCAGCAGTCGTACAGGGGATCAGCCCCAGCATTTT
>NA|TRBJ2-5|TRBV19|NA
CASSSRGETQYF
TGTGCCAGTAGTTCCCGGGGGGAGACCCAGTACTTC
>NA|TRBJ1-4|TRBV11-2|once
CASSLGPTNEKLFF
TGTGCCAGCAGCCTGGGGCCAACTAATGAAAAACTGTTTTTT
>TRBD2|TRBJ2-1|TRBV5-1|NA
CASSPGLVFDEQFF
TGCGCCAGCAGCCCCGGACTAGTATTTGATGAGCAGTTCTTC
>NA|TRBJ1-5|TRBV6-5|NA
CASRGGNQPQHF
TGTGCCTCGCGCGGTGGCAATCAGCCCCAGCATTTT
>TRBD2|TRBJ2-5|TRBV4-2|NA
CASSHGTIETQYF
TGTGCCAGCAGTCACGGGACTATTGAGACCCAGTACTTC
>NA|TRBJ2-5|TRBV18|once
CASSPNTGNQETQYF
TGTGCCAGCTCACCAAACACAGGGAACCAAGAGACCCAGTACTTC
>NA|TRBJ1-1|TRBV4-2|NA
CASSQDVENTEAFF
TGTGCCAGCAGCCAAGATGTAGAGAACACTGAAGCTTTCTTT
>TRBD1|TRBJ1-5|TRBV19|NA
CASSPPGQVGQPQHF
TGTGCCAGTAGTCCCCCGGGACAGGTCGGTCAGCCCCAGCATTTT
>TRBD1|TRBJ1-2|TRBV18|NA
CASSPPEGQFLEGYTF
TGTGCCAGCTCACCACCGGAGGGACAGTTCTTGGAGGGCTACACCTTC
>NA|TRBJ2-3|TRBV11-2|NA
CASSYSGTYPDTQYF
TGTGCCAGCAGCTACTCCGGGACTTACCCGGATACGCAGTATTTT
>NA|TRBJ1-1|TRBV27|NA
CASSLLPGWDTEAFF
TGTGCCAGCAGTTTATTACCGGGTTGGGACACTGAAGCTTTCTTT
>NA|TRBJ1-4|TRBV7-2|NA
CASSLVQASNNEKLFF
TGTGCCAGCAGCTTAGTCCAGGCCTCCAATAATGAAAAACTGTTTTTT
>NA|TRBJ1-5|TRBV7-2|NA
CASSLVLEGNQPQHF
TGTGCCAGCAGCTTAGTTTTGGAGGGCAATCAGCCCCAGCATTTT
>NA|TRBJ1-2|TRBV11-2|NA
CASSSDRRGYTF
TGTGCCAGCAGCTCCGACAGGAGGGGCTACACCTTC
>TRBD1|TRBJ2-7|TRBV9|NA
CASSVEGWDRVHEQYF
TGTGCCAGCAGCGTAGAAGGCTGGGACAGGGTCCACGAGCAGTACTTC
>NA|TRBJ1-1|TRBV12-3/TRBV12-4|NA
CASSFESDLEAFF
TGTGCCAGCAGTTTTGAGTCGGACCTTGAAGCTTTCTTT
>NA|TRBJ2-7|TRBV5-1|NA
CASSRGGEQYF
TGCGCCAGCAGCCGCGGTGGGGAGCAGTACTTC
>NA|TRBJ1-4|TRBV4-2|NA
CASSQGHGEGRPNEKLFF
TGTGCCAGCAGCCAGGGCCACGGCGAGGGGAGGCCTAATGAAAAACTGTTTTTT
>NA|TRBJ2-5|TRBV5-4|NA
CASSTLTPGEETQYF
TGTGCCAGCAGCACCCTAACGCCCGGGGAAGAGACCCAGTACTTC
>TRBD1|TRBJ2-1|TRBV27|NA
CASSPRDRGSYNEQFF
TGTGCCAGCAGTCCGAGGGACAGGGGCTCCTACAATGAGCAGTTCTTC
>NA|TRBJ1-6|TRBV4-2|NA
CASSQERASNLSPLHF
TGTGCCAGCAGCCAAGAAAGAGCATCGAATCTTTCACCCCTCCACTTT
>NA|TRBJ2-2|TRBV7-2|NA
CASSLLGWGTGELFF
TGTGCCAGCAGCTTACTCGGATGGGGCACCGGGGAGCTGTTTTTT
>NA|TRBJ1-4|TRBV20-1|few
CSARDLTGTIF
TGCAGTGCTAGAGATCTAACCGGGACAATTTTT
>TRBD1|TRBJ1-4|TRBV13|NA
CASSSYGTGGDEKLFF
TGTGCCAGCAGCTCCTATGGAACAGGGGGCGATGAAAAACTGTTTTTT